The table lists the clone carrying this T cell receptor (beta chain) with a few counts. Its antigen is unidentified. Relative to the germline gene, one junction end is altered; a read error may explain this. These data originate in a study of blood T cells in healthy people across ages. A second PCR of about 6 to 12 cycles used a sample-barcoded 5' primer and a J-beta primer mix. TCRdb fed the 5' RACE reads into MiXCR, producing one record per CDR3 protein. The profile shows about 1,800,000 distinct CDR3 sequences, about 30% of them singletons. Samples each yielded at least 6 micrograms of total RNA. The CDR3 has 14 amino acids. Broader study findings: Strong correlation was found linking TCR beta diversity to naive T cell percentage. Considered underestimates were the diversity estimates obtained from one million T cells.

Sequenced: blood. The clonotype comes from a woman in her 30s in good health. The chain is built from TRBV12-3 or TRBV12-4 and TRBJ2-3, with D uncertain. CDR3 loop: CVSSLATTADTQYF. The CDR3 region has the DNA TGTGTCAGCAGTTTAGCTACAACGGCAGATACGCAGTATTTT.